Reported below is one T cell receptor beta chain. The antigen is undetermined. The data were obtained in a study of T cell responses to AZD1222 COVID-19 vaccine. Study-wide results and caveats: Repertoires were obtained solely post-peak T cell response. Receipt of two AZD1222 doses was followed by a rise in Spike-specific TCR breadth and depth. Reportedly, close to half of spike-specific TCRs are directed against unmutated variant regions.

Assay: immunoSEQ multiplex PCR; the TCRdb copy retains only in-frame clones and omits some. This sample has around 120,000 clones; approximately 84% occur once, and the top ten carry about 7.8%. This CDR3 region has 14 residues. Germline values: CDR1 SGDLS, CDR2 YYNGEE. The ends were cut back, 4 bases at V and 0 bases at J, with 10 bases in the middle. The sample consisted of peripheral blood, taken on day 0 of AZD1222 vaccination. This chain joins TRBV9 and TRBJ1-2; D is ambiguous. This TCR was sampled from an adult in good health. The CDR3 coding sequence is TGTGCCAGCAGCATCTCCACAGCTAACTATGGCTACACCTTC. Its translation is CASSISTANYGYTF.